Listed here are 2 T cell receptor beta chains from one sample, sequenced in a study of T-cell memory formation after mild COVID-19. TCRdb itself ran the 5' RACE reads through MiXCR, one entry per CDR3 protein. The sample yields tens of thousands of distinct CDR3 sequences, 6% to 8% seen once. The sequenced sample was PBMCs or a T cell subset sorted from them (not recorded which). These receptor sequences come from a young man who had mild COVID-19 (a few samples of this study predate the infection). Cell type and time point are not known.

This sequence joins TRBV7-2 and TRBJ1-2, with a tentative D call TRBD1 (5 bases). V was shortened by 3 bases and J by 0 bases, with 5 bases between the two germline ends. Germline lookup yields CDR1 SGHTA and CDR2 FQGNSA. The CDR3 has 13 residues. This CDR3 reads CASSFRANYGYTF. For the CDR3, the DNA is TGTGCCAGCAGCTTCAGGGCTAACTATGGCTACACCTTC.

The chain is built from TRBV11-2 and TRBJ1-6, with D hard to call. Between the trimmed V and J ends, which lost 1 base and 5 bases, there was a span of 15 bases. The V gene's germline CDR1 is SGHAT and CDR2 FQNNGV. CDR3 size: 17 residues. CDR3 sequence: CASSLVSEPWDNSPLHF. The CDR3 DNA is TGTGCCAGCAGCTTAGTTTCAGAACCCTGGGATAATTCACCCCTCCACTTT. Full variable domain (missing parts from reference TRBV11-2 and TRBJ1-6): EAGVAQSPRYKIIEKRQSVAFWCNPISGHATLYWYQQILGQGPKLLIQFQNNGVVDDSQLPKDRFSAERLKGVDSTLKIQPAKLEDSAVYLCASSLVSEPWDNSPLHFGNGTRLTVT.